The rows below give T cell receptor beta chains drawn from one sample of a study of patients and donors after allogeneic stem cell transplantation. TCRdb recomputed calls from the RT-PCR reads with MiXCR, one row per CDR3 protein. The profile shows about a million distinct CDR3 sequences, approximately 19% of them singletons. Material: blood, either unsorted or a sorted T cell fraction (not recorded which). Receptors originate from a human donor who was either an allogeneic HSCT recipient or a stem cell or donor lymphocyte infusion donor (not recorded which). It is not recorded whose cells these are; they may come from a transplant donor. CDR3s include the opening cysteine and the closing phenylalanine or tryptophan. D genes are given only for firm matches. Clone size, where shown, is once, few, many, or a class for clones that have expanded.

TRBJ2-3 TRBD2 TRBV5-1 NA TGCGCCAGCAGGGGGACTAGCGGATCCGATACGCAGTATTTT CASRGTSGSDTQYF
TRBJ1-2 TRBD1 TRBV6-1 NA TGTGCCAGCAGTAGGAGGACAGGGAACTCAAATTATGGCTACACCTTC CASSRRTGNSNYGYTF
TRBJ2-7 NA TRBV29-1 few TGCAGCGTTGAAGATCTTGGCAGGGGGAGGACTTACTACGAGCAGTACTTC CSVEDLGRGRTYYEQYF
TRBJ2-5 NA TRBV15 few TGTGCCACCAGCAGAGATTGGAGAGAGACCCAGTACTTC CATSRDWRETQYF
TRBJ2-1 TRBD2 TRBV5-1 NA TGCGCCAGCAGCGGGGGACTAGCCGGTGTGCATGAGCAGTTCTTC CASSGGLAGVHEQFF
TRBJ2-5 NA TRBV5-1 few TGCGCCAGCAGCACCAGGGCCATGGAGACCCAGTACTTC CASSTRAMETQYF
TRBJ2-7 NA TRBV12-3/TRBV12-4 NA TGTGCCAGCAGTGCCCGACACGAGCAGTACTTC CASSARHEQYF
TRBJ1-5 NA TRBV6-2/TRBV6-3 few TGTGCCAGCAGCCATACTCGGAGGGCAGGTTGGAGCAATCAGCCCCAGCATTTT CASSHTRRAGWSNQPQHF
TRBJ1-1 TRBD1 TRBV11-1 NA TGTGCCAGCAGCGTGGGACAGGGGCTCGTCTGGGGGATTGACACTGAAGCTTTCTTT CASSVGQGLVWGIDTEAFF
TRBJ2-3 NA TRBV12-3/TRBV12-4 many TGTGCCAGCAGCGCGGACGGAGACTCTAGCACAGATACGCAGTATTTT CASSADGDSSTDTQYF